What follows are 32 T cell receptor beta chains derived from one specimen sequenced in a study of blood T cell repertoires in COVID-19. Here immunoSEQ multiplex PCR was the method, and the copy in TCRdb shows in-frame clones only, minus some. Among hundreds of thousands of clones listed, roughly 84% were seen once. Sequenced input: PBMCs or T cells enriched from blood (not recorded which). All receptors come from a middle-aged woman who had recovered from COVID-19.

The V call is TRBV7-2, the J call TRBJ2-7; 11 positions match TRBD2. The V segment lost 4 bases and the J segment 4 bases; nucleotides outside the gene matches: 12. Germline CDR1 reads SGHTA; CDR2 reads FQGNSA. CDR3 length: 17 amino acids. The CDR3 DNA sequence: TGTGCCAGCAGCTCAGAGCAAATTTTAGCGGGAGGGTACGAGCAGTACTTC. Translation: CASSSEQILAGGYEQYF. Looking up the rest from reference TRBV7-2 and TRBJ2-7 gives the full variable domain: GAGVSQSPSNKVTEKGKDVELRCDPISGHTALYWYRQSLGQGLEFLIYFQGNSAPDKSGLPSDRFSAERTGGSVSTLTIQRTQQEDSAVYLCASSSEQILAGGYEQYFGPGTRLTVT.

The chain is built from TRBV3-1 (or the pseudogene TRBV3-2) and TRBJ2-5, with TRBD1 matching over 8 bases. Trimming removed 2 bases from V and 5 bases from J; junction bases left unmatched: 13. This CDR3 comprises 17 residues. Germline V gene lookup returns CDR1 LGHDT and CDR2 YNNKEL (reference sequence). CDR3 in DNA: TGTGCCAGCAGCCAAAGCCTCCGCGGACAGGGCCACGAGACCCAGTACTTC. Translated, it gives CASSQSLRGQGHETQYF.

The sample holds a few counts of this clone. CDR3 in amino acids: CASSPGQKTDTQYF. CDR3 in DNA: TGTGCCAGCAGTCCCGGACAGAAAACAGATACGCAGTATTTT. The rearrangement uses TRBV7-2 and TRBJ2-3; maybe TRBD1 (6 bases). The V and J ends lost 6 bases and 3 bases respectively, with 13 bases between them. This CDR3 is 14 amino acids long. Germline CDR1 is SGHTA and CDR2 is FQGNSA.

The rearrangement links TRBV30 to TRBJ2-2; D remains ambiguous. The CDR3 is 11 amino acids. From germline, CDR1 is GTSNPN and CDR2 SVGIG (reference sequence). The V and J ends lost 4 bases and 6 bases respectively, with 6 bases between them. CDR3 protein: CAWIQAGELFF. CDR3 coding DNA: TGTGCCTGGATCCAGGCCGGGGAGCTGTTTTTT.

V gene TRBV27 combines with J gene TRBJ2-3; 7 bases line up with TRBD2. The CDR3 is 15 residues long. The V and J ends lost 6 bases and 0 bases, in that order; junction bases with no gene match: 6. From germline, CDR1 is MNHEY and CDR2 SMNVEV (reference sequence). CDR3 amino acids: CASRKLAYSTDTQYF. CDR3 nucleotides: TGTGCCAGCAGAAAACTAGCGTATAGCACAGATACGCAGTATTTT.

The gene calls are TRBV19 and TRBJ2-3; TRBD2 matches at 12 bases. The length of the CDR3 is 15 residues. CDR1 is LNHDA and CDR2 is SQIVND in the germline V gene (reference sequence). Trimming took 10 bases from V and 8 from J; bases not matched to a gene: 13. This chain's CDR3 is CATSPASGRASTQYF. The CDR3, as DNA: TGTGCCACCTCCCCGGCTAGCGGGAGGGCCTCTACGCAGTATTTT.

The V call is TRBV27, the J call TRBJ2-2; D ambiguous. The CDR3 has 12 amino acids. CDR1 and CDR2 (germline): MNHEY, SMNVEV (reference sequence). V was clipped by 3 bases and J by 5 bases, with 4 bases between them. This CDR3 is CASSFRTGELFF. The CDR3 bases are TGTGCCAGCAGTTTCAGGACCGGGGAGCTGTTTTTT.

The rearrangement joins TRBV29-1 to TRBJ2-5; the match to TRBD2 covers 12 bases. The CDR3 covers 16 residues. From germline, CDR1 is SQVTM and CDR2 ANQGSEA. The trim removed 4 bases at V and 4 bases at J, leaving 10 bases unmatched. CDR3 sequence: CSVAGLAGGPRETQYF. The DNA of the CDR3 is TGCAGCGTTGCCGGGCTAGCGGGAGGGCCGAGAGAGACCCAGTACTTC.

The J gene is TRBJ2-3, the V gene TRBV7-2, with unresolved D. Trimming pared 1 base from V and 0 bases from J, leaving 8 bases between. The V gene's germline CDR1 is SGHTA and CDR2 FQGNSA. The CDR3 loop spans 15 amino acids. The CDR3 reads CASSLVTTSTDTQYF. Here the CDR3 DNA reads TGTGCCAGCAGCTTAGTGACAACTAGCACAGATACGCAGTATTTT.

This clone showed up just a few times. This chain joins TRBV28 and TRBJ1-2, with D tentatively TRBD1 (6 bases). The CDR3 runs to 14 residues. Trimming took off 4 bases at V and 3 bases at J, with 12 bases between the two ends. Germline CDR1 and CDR2: MDHEN and SYDVKM. The CDR3 here is CASSSPDRYYGYTF. The DNA of the CDR3 is TGTGCCAGCAGTTCCCCAGACAGGTACTATGGCTACACCTTC.

This sequence joins TRBV23-1 and TRBJ1-1; 7 bases map to TRBD1. TRBV23-1 qualifies as an ORF whose function is uncertain. The junction had 3 bases not matched to a gene; V was cut back by 0 bases and J by 11 bases. This CDR3 contains 12 residues. CDR3: CASSQSDREAFF. CDR3 nucleotide sequence: TGCGCCAGCAGTCAATCTGACAGGGAGGCTTTCTTT.

The CDR3 nucleotides are TGTGCCAGCAGCCTGATTCGAGCGGGGACCTACGAGCAGTACGTC. Amino acid sequence: CASSLIRAGTYEQYV. The chain uses TRBV11-2 and TRBJ2-7, with 7 bases aligning to TRBD2. Germline values: CDR1 SGHAT, CDR2 FQNNGV. After removal of 5 bases from V and 2 bases from J, the junction contained 9 bases not matched to a gene. The CDR3 covers 15 residues.

This clone has a handful of counts. The chain couples TRBV7-9 to TRBJ2-7; TRBD1 aligns across 7 bases. J was trimmed by 2 bases and V by 1 base; bases with no gene match: 5. This CDR3 region has 15 residues. Germline values: CDR1 SEHNR, CDR2 FQNEAQ (reference sequence). The chain's CDR3 is CASSLDGQGAYEQYF. For the CDR3, the DNA is TGTGCCAGCAGCTTAGATGGTCAGGGGGCCTACGAGCAGTACTTC.

The gene calls are TRBV30 and TRBJ1-2; tentative D call: TRBD1 (5 bases). Germline assignment: CDR1 GTSNPN and CDR2 SVGIG (reference sequence). The length of the CDR3 is 15 residues. V lost 1 base and J lost 2, with 14 bases in between. The CDR3 DNA follows: TGTGCCTGGAGTGCTGGGGGGGAGGGGAACTATGGCTACACCTTC. It encodes CAWSAGGEGNYGYTF.

The V call is TRBV7-9, the J call TRBJ1-2; 7 bases are a match to TRBD1. From germline, CDR1 is SEHNR and CDR2 FQNEAQ (reference sequence). The CDR3 length is 15 residues. The J segment lost 4 bases and the V segment lost 3 bases, leaving 8 bases of the junction unmatched. The chain's CDR3 is CASSFGQAPGYGYTF. For the CDR3, the DNA is TGTGCCAGCAGCTTTGGACAGGCACCAGGCTATGGCTACACCTTC.

The V and J genes are TRBV5-1 and TRBJ2-1; 7 bases are a match to TRBD2. In germline, CDR1 is SGHRS, CDR2 YFSETQ. After removal of 5 bases from V and 3 bases from J, the junction contained 5 bases not matched to a gene. The CDR3 covers 14 residues. CDR3: CASRQLANYNEQFF. CDR3 in DNA: TGCGCCAGCAGACAACTAGCGAACTACAATGAGCAGTTCTTC.

The chain joins TRBV28 to TRBJ2-7; D call uncertain. V lost 6 bases, J lost 2 bases, and 20 bases lay in between. The length of the CDR3 is 16 residues. Germline CDR1 MDHEN, CDR2 SYDVKM. CDR3 in DNA: TGTGCCAGCAGCCCCTCTGTTTTGCGCACCACCTACGAGCAGTACGTC. This encodes CASSPSVLRTTYEQYV.

The genes are TRBV29-1 and TRBJ1-3, with a possible D match to TRBD1 (5 bases). This CDR3 comprises 12 residues. Germline assignment: CDR1 SQVTM and CDR2 ANQGSEA. The CDR3 DNA sequence: TGCAGTGGGGGGGGCTCTGGAAACACCATATATTTT. Amino acid sequence: CSGGGSGNTIYF. Filled out from reference TRBV29-1 and TRBJ1-3, the complete variable domain reads SAVISQKPSRDICQRGTSLTIQCQVDSQVTMMFWYRQQPGQSLTLIATANQGSEATYESGFVIDKFPISRPNLTFSTLTVSNMSPEDSSIYLCSGGGSGNTIYFGEGSWLTVV.

The chain recombines TRBV27 with TRBJ2-1, with 9 bases aligning to TRBD2. The V and J ends lost 1 base and 6 bases, in that order; junction bases with no gene match: 7. Germline assignment: CDR1 MNHEY and CDR2 SMNVEV (reference sequence). This CDR3 is built from 16 residues. The CDR3 DNA sequence: TGTGCCAGCAGTTTATGGGCGGGAGGGCCCACCAATGAGCAGTTCTTC. This translates into CASSLWAGGPTNEQFF.

V and J are TRBV19 and TRBJ1-4, with 8 bases fitting TRBD1. V gave up 3 bases and J gave up 8 bases; unmatched junction bases: 8. There are 15 residues in the CDR3. Germline assignment: CDR1 LNHDA and CDR2 SQIVND (reference sequence). The CDR3: CASSMDRDLEEKLFF. Here the CDR3 DNA reads TGTGCCAGTAGTATGGACAGGGACTTAGAGGAAAAACTGTTTTTT.

This sequence joins TRBV10-1 and TRBJ1-1, with D unclear. Germline V lookup: CDR1 WNHNN, CDR2 SYGVQD (reference sequence). The CDR3 has 13 residues. Trimming took off 6 bases at V and 1 base at J, with 9 bases between the two ends. The CDR3 loop is CASSRDSNTEAFF. The CDR3 nucleotides are TGCGCCAGCAGCCGAGATTCGAACACTGAAGCTTTCTTT.

V and J are TRBV3-1 (or the pseudogene TRBV3-2) and TRBJ2-3; TRBD2 matches 10 bases. J gave up 4 bases and V 1 base, and 8 bases lay outside the gene matches. The CDR3 extends over 17 amino acids. Per germline, CDR1 LGHDT and CDR2 YNNKEL (reference sequence). CDR3: CASSQVYLAGAPDTQYF. The DNA for the CDR3 is TGTGCCAGCAGCCAAGTATATCTAGCGGGAGCCCCAGATACGCAGTATTTT.

The count of this clone is one. The rearrangement uses TRBV7-8 and TRBJ2-3, with D possibly TRBD2 on 5 matching bases. V was trimmed by 3 bases and J by 0 bases, leaving 13 bases between them. The CDR3 has 16 amino acids. In germline, CDR1 is SGHVS, CDR2 FQNEAQ. The CDR3 loop is CASSFLIAPSTDTQYF. CDR3 nucleotides: TGTGCCAGCAGCTTCCTGATAGCGCCTAGCACAGATACGCAGTATTTT. Drawing the rest from reference TRBV7-8 and TRBJ2-3, the complete variable domain is GAGVSQSPRYKVAKRGQDVALRCDPISGHVSLFWYQQALGQGPEFLTYFQNEAQLDKSGLPSDRFFAERPEGSVSTLKIQRTQQEDSAVYLCASSFLIAPSTDTQYFGPGTRLTVL.

The chain joins TRBV6-5 to TRBJ1-2; D might be TRBD1 (6 bases). V was trimmed by 5 bases and J by 4 bases, leaving 14 bases between them. The CDR3 is 14 amino acids. Germline CDR1 and CDR2: MNHEY and SVGAGI. CDR3 in amino acids: CASSTTGLGYGYTF. The CDR3 DNA reads as TGTGCCAGCAGTACTACAGGGTTGGGCTATGGCTACACCTTC.

V is TRBV19 and J is TRBJ1-2; possible D gene TRBD1, 5 bases. This CDR3 comprises 15 residues. With 6 bases removed from V and 6 bases from J, the gap between germline ends came to 20 bases. CDR1 is LNHDA and CDR2 is SQIVND in the germline V gene (reference sequence). CDR3 loop: CASSQLPGGVHGYTF. CDR3 nucleotides: TGTGCCAGTAGCCAATTACCTGGAGGGGTGCATGGCTACACCTTC.

V is TRBV11-3 and J is TRBJ1-5; D might be TRBD1 (5 bases). Germline CDR1 SGHNT, CDR2 YENEEA. The CDR3 runs to 16 residues. The V and J ends lost 5 bases and 2 bases respectively, with 16 bases between them. CDR3 DNA sequence: TGTGCCAGCAGCGGCGGTGGAGGGGTTCGCAATCAGCCCCAGCATTTT. Residues: CASSGGGGVRNQPQHF.

The chain combines TRBV10-3 with TRBJ1-1; D unresolved. The CDR3 loop spans 15 amino acids. The germline V and J ends were trimmed by 6 bases and 2 bases, with 16 bases remaining between them. Germline V lookup: CDR1 ENHRY, CDR2 SYGVKD. The DNA for the CDR3 is TGTGCCATCAGCAATTACGTCGACTACAACACTGAAGCTTTCTTT. This sequence encodes CAISNYVDYNTEAFF.

This sequence joins TRBV2 and TRBJ1-2, with D possibly matching TRBD1 (6 bases). The CDR3 extends over 13 amino acids. The germline V and J ends were trimmed by 5 bases and 2 bases, with 9 bases remaining between them. Germline CDR1 SNHLY, CDR2 FYNNEI. CDR3 DNA: TGTGCCAGCAGTCGGGGACAAAACTATGGCTACACCTTC. This sequence encodes CASSRGQNYGYTF. Based on the CDR3 plus reference TRBV2 and TRBJ1-2, the full variable domain is EPEVTQTPSHQVTQMGQEVILRCVPISNHLYFYWYRQILGQKVEFLVSFYNNEISEKSEIFDDQFSVERPDGSNFTLKIRSTKLEDSAMYFCASSRGQNYGYTFGSGTRLTVV.

The chain has TRBV5-4 and TRBJ1-1, with D hard to call. This CDR3 is 12 amino acids long. Germline V CDR1 and CDR2: SGHNT, YYREEE (reference sequence). Trimming stripped 0 bases from V and 8 bases from J, with 8 bases between. The CDR3 spells CASSLDRSEAFF. CDR3 DNA: TGTGCCAGCAGCTTGGACAGATCAGAAGCTTTCTTT.

This clone was picked up a small number of times. The chain recombines TRBV19 with TRBJ2-1, with D maybe TRBD1 (6 bases). CDR3 size: 15 residues. V gave up 10 bases and J gave up 6 bases, with 22 bases separating them. In germline, CDR1 is LNHDA, CDR2 SQIVND (reference sequence). The chain's CDR3 is CATTGNRDQINEQFF. CDR3 DNA: TGTGCCACCACAGGGAATCGGGATCAAATCAATGAGCAGTTCTTC.

For this clone: The junction does not match germline at one end; this may be a read error. This chain links TRBV28 with TRBJ2-5, with 9 bases that match TRBD2. CDR1 is MDHEN, CDR2 SYDVKM, per germline. There are 20 residues in the CDR3. CDR3 coding DNA: TGTGCCAGCATTTTATACGGTCGGGGGCTAGCGGGGAGGGGGAGGGAGACCCAGTACTTC. Amino acids: CASILYGRGLAGRGRETQYF.

This clone was seen just once. The V and J genes are TRBV28 and TRBJ1-5; 8 bases line up with TRBD1. The V segment lost 6 bases and the J segment 1 base; nucleotides outside the gene matches: 8. The CDR3 loop spans 16 amino acids. Germline V gene sequence: CDR1 MDHEN, CDR2 SYDVKM. CDR3 coding DNA: TGTGCCAGCAGCACAGGGGGAGGTTTGAGCAATCAGCCCCAGCATTTT. This encodes CASSTGGGLSNQPQHF.